One TCR beta chain is described in this entry. Its target is not known. Absence of ophthalmopathy progression within 18 months defined stable Graves' hyperthyroidism. RNA transcripts served as the template for amplifying TCR beta CDR3 regions. First-round RT-PCR targeting the TCR CDR3 was performed with the HTBI primer set. TCRdb ran MiXCR on the multiplex PCR reads and lists one entry per CDR3 protein. The sample comprises hundreds of thousands of distinct CDR3 sequences, 15% to 18% of which are singletons, and 13% to 15% rests with the top ten. The data originate from a study of T cells in Graves' hyperthyroidism and ophthalmopathy. Study outcomes and limitations: Within blood appeared most thyroid clonotypes that had expanded above 0.001. Ophthalmopathy and stable hyperthyroidism were told apart by a 13 V-J model.

CDR3 size: 14 residues. V shed 2 bases and J 7 bases; nucleotides not matched to a gene: 9. Germline V gene sequence: CDR1 DFQATT, CDR2 SNEGSKA (reference sequence). This sequence originates from a woman aged 18 to 35 with Graves' hyperthyroidism. The sample taken for sequencing was blood. The rearrangement joins TRBV20-1 to TRBJ2-5; TRBD1 matches 8 bases. For the CDR3, the DNA is TGCAGTGCTAGACCACAGGGGGTCTATACGACCCAGTACTTC. Its protein product is CSARPQGVYTTQYF.